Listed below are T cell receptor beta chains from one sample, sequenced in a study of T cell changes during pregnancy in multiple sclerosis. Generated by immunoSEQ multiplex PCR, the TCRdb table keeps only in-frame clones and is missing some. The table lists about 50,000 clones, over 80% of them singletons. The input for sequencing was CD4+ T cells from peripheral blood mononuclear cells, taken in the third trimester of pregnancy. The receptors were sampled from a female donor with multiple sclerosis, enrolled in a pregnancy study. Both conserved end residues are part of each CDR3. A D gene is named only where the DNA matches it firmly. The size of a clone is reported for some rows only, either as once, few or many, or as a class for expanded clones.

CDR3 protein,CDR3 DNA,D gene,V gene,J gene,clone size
CASRGTAAYEQYF,TGTGCCAGCAGGGGGACAGCGGCCTACGAGCAGTACTTC,TRBD1,TRBV6-5,TRBJ2-7,-
CAWSGVAGGQETQYF,TGTGCCTGGAGTGGAGTAGCGGGGGGGCAAGAGACCCAGTACTTC,TRBD2,TRBV30,TRBJ2-5,-
CASSSFRTGITEAFF,TGTGCCAGCAGCTCGTTCAGGACAGGGATCACTGAAGCTTTCTTT,TRBD1,TRBV7-2,TRBJ1-1,-
CASSLATGSYNEQFF,TGTGCCAGCAGCTTAGCGACAGGCTCCTACAATGAGCAGTTCTTC,-,TRBV7-2,TRBJ2-1,few
CASSPVGGSSYEQYF,TGTGCCAGCAGCCCAGTGGGGGGATCCTCCTACGAGCAGTACTTC,-,TRBV9,TRBJ2-7,-
CASSGASSYNEQFF,TGTGCCAGCAGCGGGGCCAGCTCCTACAATGAGCAGTTCTTC,-,TRBV9,TRBJ2-1,-
CASSLDSNPSGEQYF,TGTGCCAGCAGCTTAGACTCTAACCCCTCGGGCGAGCAGTACTTC,-,TRBV7-2,TRBJ2-7,-
CASSPVGGGHNEQFF,TGTGCCAGCTCACCGGTCGGGGGGGGCCACAATGAGCAGTTCTTC,TRBD2,TRBV18,TRBJ2-1,-
CASSLSASTGELFF,TGCGCCAGCAGCCTGTCCGCCAGCACCGGGGAGCTGTTTTTT,-,TRBV5-1,TRBJ2-2,-
CASSLWGTGDEKLFF,TGTGCCAGCAGTTTATGGGGGACAGGGGATGAAAAACTGTTTTTT,TRBD1,TRBV27,TRBJ1-4,-
CASSPRPGPFPYNEQFF,TGTGCCAGCAGCCCCCGCCCTGGGCCATTTCCCTACAATGAGCAGTTCTTC,-,TRBV9,TRBJ2-1,-
CASSLAGRYYYGYTF,TGTGCCAGCAGCTTGGCCGGCAGGTATTACTATGGCTACACCTTC,-,TRBV5-4,TRBJ1-2,-
CASSKRQGGKLFF,TGTGCCAGCAGCAAACGACAGGGAGGAAAACTGTTTTTT,TRBD1,TRBV6-5,TRBJ1-4,-
CASSLVKGQGNQPQHF,TGTGCCAGCAGCCTTGTTAAGGGACAGGGGAATCAGCCCCAGCATTTT,TRBD1,TRBV5-8,TRBJ1-5,-
CASSIGGRGRGYNEQFF,TGTGCCAGCAGCATTGGAGGGCGGGGGCGAGGTTACAATGAGCAGTTCTTC,-,TRBV5-5,TRBJ2-1,-
CASSLAQGLNQPQHF,TGTGCCAGCAGCTTGGCGCAGGGCTTAAATCAGCCCCAGCATTTT,-,TRBV7-2,TRBJ1-5,-
CASSPLWGGETQYF,TGTGCCAGCTCACCACTCTGGGGAGGAGAGACCCAGTACTTC,-,TRBV18,TRBJ2-5,-
CAISDTGGVGNQPQHF,TGTGCCATCAGCGATACAGGGGGCGTGGGCAATCAGCCCCAGCATTTT,TRBD1,TRBV10-3,TRBJ1-5,once
CAIKDRGETQYF,TGTGCCATCAAAGACAGGGGAGAGACCCAGTACTTC,TRBD1,TRBV10-3,TRBJ2-5,-
CASSLVGGQATTEAFF,TGTGCCAGCAGCTTGGTCGGAGGACAGGCGACGACTGAAGCTTTCTTT,TRBD1,TRBV5-6,TRBJ1-1,-
CASSVVGGNYGYTF,TGTGCCAGCAGCGTAGTGGGGGGTAACTATGGCTACACCTTC,-,TRBV9,TRBJ1-2,-
CASSLSGSGGGEQFF,TGTGCCAGCAGCTTATCAGGGTCGGGAGGGGGTGAGCAGTTCTTC,TRBD2,TRBV13,TRBJ2-1,-
CASSFGQTTDTQYF,TGCGCCAGCAGCTTTGGACAGACCACAGATACGCAGTATTTT,-,TRBV5-1,TRBJ2-3,-